The source of this T cell receptor beta chain is a study of blood T cell repertoires in COVID-19. Germline loops: CDR1 SGHNT, CDR2 YYREEE (reference sequence). J lost 3 bases, V lost 2 bases, and 11 bases had no gene match. There are 17 residues in the CDR3. TCRdb's copy holds only in-frame clones and misses some; the assay was immunoSEQ multiplex PCR. The data hold roughly 700,000 clones, with more than 80% observed a single time. Sequenced: peripheral blood. J is TRBJ2-1 and V is TRBV5-4; 7 bases map to TRBD2. This clonotype was obtained from a woman aged 18-30 years with acute or convalescent COVID-19. CDR3 sequence (DNA): TGTGCCAGCAGCTTAAGCGGGACTGGCGGGAGCTACAATGAGCAGTTCTTC. Translating it yields CASSLSGTGGSYNEQFF.